A selection of T cell receptor beta chains follows, all from one sample in a study of blood T cells in healthy people across ages. One entry per CDR3 protein, called by TCRdb with MiXCR from the 5' RACE reads. The data contain under 800,000 distinct CDR3 sequences, around 21% of them singletons. Sequenced sample: blood. Receptors originate from a man aged 70-80 years in good health. The CDR3 runs from the conserved cysteine through the conserved F or W. The D gene is left open where the match is weak. Where a row states a size, it is once, few, many or the class of an expanded clone; other rows omit it.

V gene	clone size	J gene	D gene	CDR3 DNA	CDR3 protein
TRBV5-5	-	TRBJ2-1	-	TGTGCCAGCAGCCCCACAACCGGGACAAGGCAGTTCTTC	CASSPTTGTRQFF
TRBV5-1	few	TRBJ2-7	TRBD1	TGCGCCAGCAGCTTCGGGGACAGATCCTACGAGCAGTACTTC	CASSFGDRSYEQYF
TRBV5-1	-	TRBJ2-4	-	TGCGCCAGCAGCTTGGGAGGGGGGCGCGACATTCAGTACTTC	CASSLGGGRDIQYF
TRBV5-1	many	TRBJ2-7	TRBD1	TGCGCCAGCAGCTCACAGGGGGCGCAACGGGAGCAGTACTTC	CASSSQGAQREQYF
TRBV28	-	TRBJ2-1	TRBD2	TGTGCCAGCAGTTTCGCTAGCGGGGTCTACAATGAGCAGTTCTTC	CASSFASGVYNEQFF
TRBV7-2	-	TRBJ2-5	-	TGTGCCAGCAGCTTCGTTCGGAAAGAGACCCAGTACTTC	CASSFVRKETQYF
TRBV11-2	-	TRBJ2-3	-	TGTGCCAGCAGTCCCTTCAGCCCTAGCACAGATACGCAGTATTTT	CASSPFSPSTDTQYF
TRBV20-1	-	TRBJ1-1	TRBD1	TGCAGTGCAACACCAAGGGGGCCGAGCACTGAAGCTTTCTTT	CSATPRGPSTEAFF
TRBV7-8	few	TRBJ1-1	-	TGTGCCAGCACCAGTGCGAACACTGAAGCTTTCTTT	CASTSANTEAFF
TRBV7-2	once	TRBJ2-3	TRBD2	TGTGCCACCTGGGAGGGTCCCAGATACGGGCAGTATTTT	CATWEGPRYGQYF
TRBV6-6	many	TRBJ2-5	TRBD1	TGTGCCAGCAGACCACCGGGACAGCAAGAGACCCAGTACTTC	CASRPPGQQETQYF
TRBV20-1	-	TRBJ2-3	-	TGCAGTGCTAATGAACATAGCACAGATACGCAGTATTTT	CSANEHSTDTQYF
TRBV13	few	TRBJ2-5	TRBD2	TGTGCCAGCAGCTACAATAGCGGGAGGGCCACGGAGACCCAGTACTTC	CASSYNSGRATETQYF
TRBV3-1	once	TRBJ2-2	TRBD2	TGTGCCAGCAGCCAAGGGACTAGCGGGGCCGGGGAGCTGTTTTTT	CASSQGTSGAGELFF
TRBV5-6	-	TRBJ2-1	TRBD2	TGTGCCAGCAGCTTGGGAGCTAGCGGCCTATACAATGAGCAGTTCTTC	CASSLGASGLYNEQFF
TRBV2	-	TRBJ2-4	-	TGTGCCAGCATAACTTCAGGGGTCCAAAAACACATTCAGTACTTC	CASITSGVQKHIQYF
TRBV7-3	-	TRBJ2-1	-	TGTGCCAGCAGCTTAGAGGCACGAACCAATGAGCAGTTCTTC	CASSLEARTNEQFF
TRBV7-6	few	TRBJ2-7	-	TGTGCCAGCAGCTTAGGAGGGTGGAACGAGCAGTACTTC	CASSLGGWNEQYF
TRBV11-2	-	TRBJ2-1	TRBD2	TGTGCCAGCAGCTCTCGGAGCGGGAGAAACAATGAGCAGTTCTTC	CASSSRSGRNNEQFF
TRBV25-1	few	TRBJ2-7	-	TGTGCCAGCACCTACAGGGACAACGAGCAGTACTTC	CASTYRDNEQYF
TRBV28	-	TRBJ1-5	-	TGTGCCAGCACCCGCCCGGTGGGGCAGCCCCAGCATTTT	CASTRPVGQPQHF
TRBV4-1	-	TRBJ2-3	-	TGCGCCAGCAGCCAAGGACCGGGACACAACACAGATACGCAGTATTTT	CASSQGPGHNTDTQYF
TRBV2	few	TRBJ2-1	-	TGTGCCAGCTGTCCAAACAGGGGAGGCAATGAGCAGTTCTTC	CASCPNRGGNEQFF
TRBV29-1	-	TRBJ2-3	-	TGCAGCGGTCGCCCTGCCACAGATACGCAGTATTTT	CSGRPATDTQYF
TRBV28	many	TRBJ2-5	-	TGTGCCAGCAGTGACAACCAAGAGACCCAGTACTTC	CASSDNQETQYF
TRBV5-1	-	TRBJ2-1	TRBD2	TGCGCCAGCAGCGCGACTAGCGTATCGTCCTACAATGAGCAGTTCTTC	CASSATSVSSYNEQFF
TRBV3-1	few	TRBJ1-1	TRBD1	TGTGCCAGCGGGGACAGCCCCGGGAACACTGAAGCTTTCTTT	CASGDSPGNTEAFF
TRBV10-3	-	TRBJ2-3	-	TGTGCCATCAGGGGCGCGGGGCCAGATACGCAGTATTTT	CAIRGAGPDTQYF
TRBV28	few	TRBJ1-6	TRBD1	TGTGCCAGCAGTTTGAAGGGGGCAAGGAATTCACCCCTCCACTTT	CASSLKGARNSPLHF
TRBV28	-	TRBJ1-2	-	TGTGCCAGCACAGGTCCGGACGGTTCTAACTATGGCTACACCTTC	CASTGPDGSNYGYTF
TRBV5-1	few	TRBJ2-7	TRBD1	TGCGCCAGCAGCGTCAACGGGGACAGAACCTACGAGCAGTACTTC	CASSVNGDRTYEQYF
TRBV20-1	-	TRBJ2-1	TRBD2	TGCAGTGCTAGAGGAGTTGGGACTAGCGGGAGGGCCAACTACAATGAGCAGTTCTTC	CSARGVGTSGRANYNEQFF
TRBV28	-	TRBJ2-7	-	TGTGCCAGCAGTTTTTTGGAACAGGCCACCTACGAGCAGTACTTC	CASSFLEQATYEQYF
TRBV7-2	many	TRBJ2-7	TRBD1	TGTGCCAGCAGCGCCGACAGGGGGTTCTACGAGCAGTACTTC	CASSADRGFYEQYF
TRBV3-1	-	TRBJ2-1	TRBD2	TGTGCCAGCAGCCAGGCCGGGACTAGTGAGAATGAGCAGTTCTTC	CASSQAGTSENEQFF
TRBV7-9	few	TRBJ2-7	-	TGTGCCAGCAGCCCCCTAACTACGACTGACTACGAGCAGTACTTC	CASSPLTTTDYEQYF
TRBV29-1	-	TRBJ2-2	-	TGCAGCGCCGAGCAGGGCCAGAACACCGGGGAGCTGTTTTTT	CSAEQGQNTGELFF
TRBV20-1	-	TRBJ2-1	-	TGCAGTGCTAGAGATGACGGCCAGGGTCACAATGAGCAGTTCTTC	CSARDDGQGHNEQFF
TRBV27	few	TRBJ1-1	TRBD1	TGTGCCAGCAGTTCAACAGGGGGCAGAGCTTTCTTT	CASSSTGGRAFF
TRBV5-1	-	TRBJ2-2	TRBD2	TGCGCCAGCAGCTTGACTAGCGGGAGCCGGGAGCTGTTTTTT	CASSLTSGSRELFF
TRBV20-1	few	TRBJ2-4	-	TGCAGTGCTTACAGGGCGATAATAGCCAAAAACATTCAGTACTTC	CSAYRAIIAKNIQYF
TRBV21-1	-	TRBJ2-2	-	TGTGCAGAGGGCAGGGTTACTATTTACACCGGGGAGCTGTTTTTT	CAEGRVTIYTGELFF
TRBV6-1	-	TRBJ2-3	-	TGTGCCAGCAGTTTCATCGGGCCCACCAGCACAGATACGCAGTATTTT	CASSFIGPTSTDTQYF
TRBV6-5	-	TRBJ2-4	-	TGTGCCAGCAGCCGAGGGGAAAACATTCAGTACTTC	CASSRGENIQYF
TRBV5-1	many	TRBJ2-7	TRBD1	TGCGCCAGCAGCTTGGAACAGGGGGCTGACGAGCAGTACTTC	CASSLEQGADEQYF
TRBV27	-	TRBJ2-7	TRBD2	TGTGCCAGCAGTCCAAACTTAGCGGGAGAGGACCCCTACGAGCAGTACTTC	CASSPNLAGEDPYEQYF
TRBV18	-	TRBJ2-3	-	TGTGCCAGCTCACCGGTTCTGGGGTTTACGCAGTATTTT	CASSPVLGFTQYF
TRBV20-1	few	TRBJ2-1	-	TGCAGTGCTGGAGAAAACAGGGAATTGTCCTACAATGAGCAGTTCTTC	CSAGENRELSYNEQFF
TRBV12-3/TRBV12-4	-	TRBJ2-3	TRBD2	TGTGCCAGCAGTTTCATCAGCGGGAGGCCAAGAACAGATACGCAGTATTTT	CASSFISGRPRTDTQYF
TRBV29-1	-	TRBJ2-5	-	TGCAGCGGAGAGGACAGCTACCAAGAGACCCAGTACTTC	CSGEDSYQETQYF
TRBV20-1	-	TRBJ2-1	-	TGCAGTGCGAGGCCCGGGAGCTCCTACAATGAGCAGTTCTTC	CSARPGSSYNEQFF
TRBV3-1	few	TRBJ1-1	-	TGTGCCAGCAGCCAAATTCGGAACACTGAAGCTTTCTTT	CASSQIRNTEAFF
TRBV20-1	-	TRBJ2-5	-	TGCAGTGCTAGATACCAGCAGGGTGTGAAGACCCAGTACTTC	CSARYQQGVKTQYF
TRBV14	once	TRBJ1-2	-	TGTGCCAGCAGCCCGACTCCGGGACACAACCCCCATGGCTACACCTTC	CASSPTPGHNPHGYTF
TRBV29-1	few	TRBJ2-1	-	TGCAGCGTTGACGGCGGGACAAACTACAATGAGCAGTTCTTC	CSVDGGTNYNEQFF
TRBV5-1	few	TRBJ2-3	TRBD1	TGCGCCAGCAGCTTAGTGGACAGGGGTACAGATACGCAGTATTTT	CASSLVDRGTDTQYF
TRBV12-3/TRBV12-4	-	TRBJ2-5	TRBD1	TGTGCCAGCACCCTCCTCCGGACAGGGATGGAGACCCAGTACTTC	CASTLLRTGMETQYF
TRBV29-1	-	TRBJ2-4	-	TGCAGCGTTGCGGGCTTACTAGCCAAAAACATTCAGTACTTC	CSVAGLLAKNIQYF
TRBV5-1	few	TRBJ2-7	-	TGCGCCAGCAGCCGTGGAAACACCTACGAGCAGTACTTC	CASSRGNTYEQYF